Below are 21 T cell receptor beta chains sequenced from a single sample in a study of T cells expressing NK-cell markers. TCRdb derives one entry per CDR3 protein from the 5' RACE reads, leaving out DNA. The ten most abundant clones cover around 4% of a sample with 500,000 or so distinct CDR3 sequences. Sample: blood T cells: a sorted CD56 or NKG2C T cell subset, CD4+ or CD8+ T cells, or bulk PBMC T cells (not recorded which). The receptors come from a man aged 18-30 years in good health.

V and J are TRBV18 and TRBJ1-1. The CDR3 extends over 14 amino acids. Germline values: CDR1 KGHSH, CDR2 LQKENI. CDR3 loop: CASSPQGGNTEAFF.

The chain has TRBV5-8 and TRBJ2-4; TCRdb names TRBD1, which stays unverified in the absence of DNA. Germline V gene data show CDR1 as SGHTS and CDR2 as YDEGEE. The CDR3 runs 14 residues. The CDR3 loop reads CASSFSGARNIQYF.

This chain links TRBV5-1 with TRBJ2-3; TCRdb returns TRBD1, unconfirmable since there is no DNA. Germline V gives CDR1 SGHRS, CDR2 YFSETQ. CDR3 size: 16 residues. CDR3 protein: CASIPGDRAFTDTQYF.

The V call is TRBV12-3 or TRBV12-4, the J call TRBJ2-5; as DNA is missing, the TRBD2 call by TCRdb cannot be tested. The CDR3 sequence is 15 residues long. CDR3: CASVGLAGDEETQYF.

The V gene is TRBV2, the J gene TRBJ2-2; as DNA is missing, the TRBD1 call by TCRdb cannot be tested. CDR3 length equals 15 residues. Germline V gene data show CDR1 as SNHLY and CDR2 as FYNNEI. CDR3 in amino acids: CASSEIGGRGGELFF.

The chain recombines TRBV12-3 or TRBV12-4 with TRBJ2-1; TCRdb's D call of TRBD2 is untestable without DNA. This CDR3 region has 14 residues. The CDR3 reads CASSFSGRSNEQFF.

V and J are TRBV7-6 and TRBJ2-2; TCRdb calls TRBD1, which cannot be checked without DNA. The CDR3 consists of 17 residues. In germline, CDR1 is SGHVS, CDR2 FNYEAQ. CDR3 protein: CASSLLGGTGSTGELFF.

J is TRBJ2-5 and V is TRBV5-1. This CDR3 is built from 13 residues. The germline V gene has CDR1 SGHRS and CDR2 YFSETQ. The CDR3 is CASSRDELMTQYF.

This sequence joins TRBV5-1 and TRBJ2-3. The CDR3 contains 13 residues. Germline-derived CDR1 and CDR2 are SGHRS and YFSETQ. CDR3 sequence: CASSLAIGDTQYF.

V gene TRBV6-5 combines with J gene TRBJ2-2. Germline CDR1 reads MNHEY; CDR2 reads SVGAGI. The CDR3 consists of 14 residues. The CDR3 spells CASSYWITTGELFF.

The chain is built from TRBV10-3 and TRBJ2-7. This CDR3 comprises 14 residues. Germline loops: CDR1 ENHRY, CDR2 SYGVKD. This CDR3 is CAISEVETIYEQYF.

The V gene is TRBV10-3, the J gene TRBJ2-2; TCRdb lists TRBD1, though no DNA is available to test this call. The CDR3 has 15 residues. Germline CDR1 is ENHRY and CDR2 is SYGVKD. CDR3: CAISEPGTGLEELFF.

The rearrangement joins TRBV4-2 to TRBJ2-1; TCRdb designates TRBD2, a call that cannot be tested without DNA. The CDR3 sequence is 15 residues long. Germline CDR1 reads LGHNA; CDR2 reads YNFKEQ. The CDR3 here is CASSSGRLKNNEQFF.

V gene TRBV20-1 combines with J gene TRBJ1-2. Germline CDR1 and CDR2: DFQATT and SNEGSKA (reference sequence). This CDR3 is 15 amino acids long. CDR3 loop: CSARATGTPNYGYTF.

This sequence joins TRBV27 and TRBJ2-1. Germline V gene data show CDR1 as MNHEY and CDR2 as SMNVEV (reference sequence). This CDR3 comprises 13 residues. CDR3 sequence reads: CASSLKLNNEQFF.

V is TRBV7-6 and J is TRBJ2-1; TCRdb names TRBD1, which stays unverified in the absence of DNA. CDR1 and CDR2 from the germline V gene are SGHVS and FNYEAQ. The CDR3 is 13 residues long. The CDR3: CASSNPGETEQFF.

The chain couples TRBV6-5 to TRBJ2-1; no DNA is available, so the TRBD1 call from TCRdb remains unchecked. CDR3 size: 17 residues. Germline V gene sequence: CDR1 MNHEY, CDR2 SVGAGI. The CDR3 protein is CASSYVFTGGDYYEQFF.

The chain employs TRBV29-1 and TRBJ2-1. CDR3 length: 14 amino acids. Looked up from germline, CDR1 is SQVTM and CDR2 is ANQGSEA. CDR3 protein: CSVSGSEKYNEQFF.

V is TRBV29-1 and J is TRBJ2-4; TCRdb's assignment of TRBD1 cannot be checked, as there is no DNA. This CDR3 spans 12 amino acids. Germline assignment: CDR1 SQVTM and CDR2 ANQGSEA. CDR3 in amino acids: CSVLDRGDIQYF.

Here the CDR3 reads CASRLAEDTDTQYF. The chain couples TRBV11-3 to TRBJ2-3; lacking DNA, the TRBD2 call made by TCRdb goes unchecked. The CDR3 has 14 amino acids. Germline CDR1 is SGHNT and CDR2 is YENEEA.

The CDR3 loop reads CASTLLRVNLYGEDTQYF. The V gene is TRBV11-2, the J gene TRBJ2-3; TCRdb proposes TRBD2, but this gene call is untestable without DNA. Germline lookup yields CDR1 SGHAT and CDR2 FQNNGV. This CDR3 has 18 residues.